The 24 T cell receptor beta chains below were found in one sample sequenced in a study of blood T cell repertoires in COVID-19 (dated by TCRdb to the early 2020s). Library creation used the immunoSEQ multiplex PCR assay. TCRdb retrieved this table from immuneACCESS and kept in-frame rearrangements only. Not all clones are present; in checked studies, unresolved V genes account for under half, and no reason is known for the remainder. A total of about 370,000 clones appear in this sample, around 87% of them only once. Less than 1.2% of the sample goes to the ten largest clones. The source material was PBMCs or T cells enriched from blood (not recorded which). The receptors were gathered from a young man who had recovered from COVID-19.

The chain uses TRBV10-2 and TRBJ2-1; 13 positions agree with TRBD2. The length of the CDR3 is 15 residues. V shed 6 bases, J shed 8 bases, and the junction held 7 bases outside the gene matches. The germline CDR1 and CDR2 sequences are WSHSY and SAAADI. For the CDR3, the DNA is TGCGCCAGCAGATGGGGGACTAGCGGGGAGGATGAGCAGTTCTTC. As protein: CASRWGTSGEDEQFF.

The chain is built from TRBV14 and TRBJ2-3, with 9 bases identical to TRBD1. Germline V lookup: CDR1 SGHDN, CDR2 FVKESK. The CDR3 has 15 amino acids. The V gene end was trimmed by 1 base and the J gene end by 2 bases; junction bases not matched to a gene: 1. This chain's CDR3 is CASSQVQGATDTQYF. As DNA, the CDR3 is TGTGCCAGCAGCCAAGTACAGGGGGCCACAGATACGCAGTATTTT.

This rearrangement joins TRBV5-1 to TRBJ1-1, with D perhaps matching TRBD1 (6 bases). The CDR3 has 14 amino acids. The V and J ends lost 5 bases and 5 bases respectively, with 16 bases between them. From germline, CDR1 is SGHRS and CDR2 YFSETQ. The CDR3 coding sequence is TGCGCCAGCAGGGACGTGGGGGCAGGAACTGAAGCTTTCTTT. Translating it yields CASRDVGAGTEAFF.

CDR3 amino acids: CASSRRGGNQPQHF. The CDR3 region has the DNA TGTGCCAGCAGTAGGAGGGGTGGCAATCAGCCCCAGCATTTT. The chain has TRBV6-5 and TRBJ1-5; D perhaps matches TRBD1 (5 bases). CDR3 size: 14 residues. Trimming stripped 5 bases from V and 2 bases from J, with 10 bases between. Germline CDR1 reads MNHEY; CDR2 reads SVGAGI.

In its sample, this clone was seen a few times. The rearrangement uses TRBV7-8 and TRBJ1-1, with TRBD1 matching over 9 bases. Germline CDR1 and CDR2: SGHVS and FQNEAQ. V lost 5 bases to trimming and J lost 4 bases; unmatched junction nucleotides: 8. The CDR3 runs 15 residues. The CDR3 region has the DNA TGTGCCAGCAGCGAAAGACCACAGGGGGCCACTGAAGCTTTCTTT. Translating it yields CASSERPQGATEAFF. Full variable domain (rest looked up from reference TRBV7-8 and TRBJ1-1): GAGVSQSPRYKVAKRGQDVALRCDPISGHVSLFWYQQALGQGPEFLTYFQNEAQLDKSGLPSDRFFAERPEGSVSTLKIQRTQQEDSAVYLCASSERPQGATEAFFGQGTRLTVV.

This clone was observed once. This rearrangement joins TRBV18 to TRBJ1-1, with 7 nucleotides matching TRBD1. V trimming: 6 bases; J trimming: 2 bases; junction bases outside the gene matches: 6. Germline V lookup: CDR1 KGHSH, CDR2 LQKENI. The length of the CDR3 is 14 residues. The CDR3 coding sequence is TGTGCCAGCTCCCGACAGGGTGGAAACACTGAAGCTTTCTTT. Its protein product is CASSRQGGNTEAFF. Supplemented by reference TRBV18 and TRBJ1-1, the full variable domain reads NAGVMQNPRHLVRRRGQEARLRCSPMKGHSHVYWYRQLPEEGLKFMVYLQKENIIDESGMPKERFSAEFPKEGPSILRIQQVVRGDSAAYFCASSRQGGNTEAFFGQGTRLTVV.

The rearrangement joins TRBV28 to TRBJ2-1; D possibly corresponds to TRBD1 (6 bases). Germline V gene data show CDR1 as MDHEN and CDR2 as SYDVKM. This CDR3 comprises 14 residues. V shed 5 bases and J shed 1 base, with 9 bases lying between them. The CDR3 region has the DNA TGTGCCAGCAGTAAAGGGACATCCTACAATGAGCAGTTCTTC. Translated, it gives CASSKGTSYNEQFF.

This clone was observed a single time. The rearrangement joins TRBV7-8 to TRBJ1-1; 9 positions agree with TRBD1. Per the germline V gene, CDR1 is SGHVS and CDR2 is FQNEAQ. The CDR3 is made up of 14 amino acids. Unmatched junction bases numbered 8, after V lost 2 bases and J lost 10 bases. The CDR3: CASSLPGQGGVAFF. The CDR3 coding sequence is TGTGCCAGCAGCTTACCGGGACAGGGAGGGGTAGCTTTCTTT.

This chain uses TRBV5-1 with TRBJ1-5, with TRBD1 identical over 7 bases. The CDR3 totals 14 residues. CDR1 SGHRS and CDR2 YFSETQ come from the germline V gene. J gave up 3 bases and V 2 bases, and 2 bases lay outside the gene matches. The CDR3 region is CASSLTGDNQPQHF. In DNA, the CDR3 is TGCGCCAGCAGCTTAACAGGGGACAATCAGCCCCAGCATTTT.

J is TRBJ1-1 and V is TRBV5-1; tentative D call: TRBD1 (6 bases). V gave up 2 bases and J gave up 2 bases, with 10 bases separating them. Germline lookup yields CDR1 SGHRS and CDR2 YFSETQ. This CDR3 has 14 residues. CDR3 sequence (DNA): TGCGCCAGCAGCTTAGGGGGAATTAACACTGAAGCTTTCTTT. This translates into CASSLGGINTEAFF.

The chain combines TRBV29-1 with TRBJ2-2; D is uncertain. The CDR3 sequence is 12 residues long. The V and J ends lost 5 bases and 0 bases respectively, with 4 bases between them. The V gene's germline CDR1 is SQVTM and CDR2 ANQGSEA. CDR3 DNA sequence: TGCAGCGTTTTCACGAACACCGGGGAGCTGTTTTTT. This translates into CSVFTNTGELFF.

The chain uses TRBV30 and TRBJ1-1, with 11 bases identical to TRBD1. There are 15 residues in the CDR3. Per the germline V gene, CDR1 is GTSNPN and CDR2 is SVGIG (reference sequence). V dropped 4 bases and J dropped 4; count of bases not matched to a gene: 8. The CDR3 loop reads CAWNGQGAFGTEAFF. The CDR3 nucleotides read TGTGCCTGGAACGGACAGGGGGCATTTGGCACTGAAGCTTTCTTT.

J is TRBJ1-2 and V is TRBV7-2; perhaps TRBD1 as D (6 bases). CDR1 is SGHTA, CDR2 FQGNSA, per germline. V lost 4 bases, J lost 0 bases, and 18 bases lay in between. This CDR3 is 17 amino acids long. In DNA form, the CDR3 reads TGTGCCAGCAGCTCCCAACCCACAGGGAGAGCTAACTATGGCTACACCTTC. It codes for CASSSQPTGRANYGYTF.

This chain links TRBV12-3 or TRBV12-4 with TRBJ1-2; D unclear. The CDR3 is 13 residues long. The V end lost 3 bases, the J end lost 7 bases, and 12 bases lay between the germline ends. CDR3 coding DNA: TGTGCCAGCAGTTTGTCGTTTCCAGGTGGCTACACCTTC. Translated, it gives CASSLSFPGGYTF.

The chain couples TRBV19 to TRBJ2-2, with 8 bases matching TRBD1. The germline V gene encodes CDR1 LNHDA and CDR2 SQIVND (reference sequence). The CDR3 contains 14 residues. Germline trimming cut 6 bases from V and 5 bases from J; bases unmatched to any gene: 5. The CDR3 is CASRDRVLTGELFF. The CDR3 nucleotides read TGTGCCAGTAGGGACAGGGTATTAACCGGGGAGCTGTTTTTT.

This rearrangement joins TRBV10-3 to TRBJ1-5; maybe TRBD1 (5 bases). CDR1 and CDR2 from the germline V gene are ENHRY and SYGVKD. The CDR3 consists of 18 residues. Trimming stripped 1 base from V and 5 bases from J, with 21 bases between. The chain's CDR3 is CAISEFSPLTTAYQPQHF. The CDR3 DNA reads TGTGCCATCAGTGAGTTTTCCCCATTAACGACAGCTTATCAGCCCCAGCATTTT.

The V call is TRBV10-3, the J call TRBJ2-7; 12 nucleotides agree with TRBD1. J lost 1 base, V lost 2 bases, and 15 bases had no gene match. CDR1 is ENHRY, CDR2 SYGVKD, per germline. The CDR3 covers 20 residues. The CDR3 sequence is CAISETPGTGGESRSYEQYF. DNA of the CDR3: TGTGCCATCAGTGAGACTCCCGGGACAGGGGGCGAATCAAGGTCCTACGAGCAGTACTTC.

The V gene is TRBV2, the J gene TRBJ1-2, with D maybe TRBD1 (5 bases). Germline-derived CDR1 and CDR2 are SNHLY and FYNNEI. Trimming cost V 6 bases and J 7 bases, with 12 bases left between them. The CDR3 totals 12 residues. CDR3 sequence reads: CASRLVGAGYTF. The CDR3 DNA is TGTGCCAGCAGGCTTGTAGGGGCTGGCTACACCTTC.

This chain uses TRBV3-1 (or the pseudogene TRBV3-2) with TRBJ1-5; 10 positions agree with TRBD1. Germline-derived CDR1 and CDR2 are LGHDT and YNNKEL (reference sequence). The CDR3 spans 14 residues. The V segment lost 5 bases and the J segment 2 bases; nucleotides outside the gene matches: 0. CDR3 DNA: TGTGCCAGCAGCGGGACAGGGGGCAATCAGCCCCAGCATTTT. Translation: CASSGTGGNQPQHF.

This chain links TRBV10-1 with TRBJ1-1; the D gene is possibly TRBD1 (5 bases). Trimming left V 0 bases short and J 10 bases short, with 9 bases between. The CDR3 is 12 residues long. CDR1 and CDR2 from the germline V gene are WNHNN and SYGVQD (reference sequence). The CDR3 DNA follows: TGCGCCAGCAGTGAGTCCGGCGGGGGAGCTTTCTTT. This codes for CASSESGGGAFF.

The DNA of the CDR3 is TGTGCCAGCAGCTCTCTCCGGGACAGGGGGCGTTATGGCTACACCTTC. Its translation: CASSSLRDRGRYGYTF. This chain links TRBV3-1 (or the pseudogene TRBV3-2) with TRBJ1-2; 12 bases are shared with TRBD1. Looked up from germline, CDR1 is LGHDT and CDR2 is YNNKEL (reference sequence). The CDR3 length is 16 residues. V was clipped by 5 bases and J by 5 bases; unmatched bases: 9.

J is TRBJ1-2 and V is TRBV29-1; D gene uncertain. From germline, CDR1 is SQVTM and CDR2 ANQGSEA. The CDR3 is made up of 12 amino acids. Trimming stripped 0 bases from V and 3 bases from J, with 5 bases between. As DNA, the CDR3 is TGCAGCGTTGAAGAACAGCACTATGGCTACACCTTC. Protein: CSVEEQHYGYTF.

CDR3 amino acids: CASSLGLAGTDTQYF. Here the CDR3 DNA reads TGTGCCAGCTCACTCGGACTAGCGGGAACAGATACGCAGTATTTT. This chain joins TRBV18 and TRBJ2-3; 12 nucleotides match TRBD2. J was trimmed by 3 bases and V by 4 bases; bases with no gene match: 2. The CDR3 has 15 amino acids. Germline assignment: CDR1 KGHSH and CDR2 LQKENI.

V gene TRBV9 combines with J gene TRBJ2-3; 13 bases fit TRBD2. The CDR3 spans 20 residues. V shed 2 bases and J 0 bases; nucleotides not matched to a gene: 12. Looked up from germline, CDR1 is SGDLS and CDR2 is YYNGEE. In DNA, the CDR3 is TGTGCCAGCAGCGTCAGACTGACCGGGACTAGCGGGACCAGCACAGATACGCAGTATTTT. As protein: CASSVRLTGTSGTSTDTQYF. Looking up the rest from reference TRBV9 and TRBJ2-3 gives the full variable domain: DSGVTQTPKHLITATGQRVTLRCSPRSGDLSVYWYQQSLDQGLQFLIQYYNGEERAKGNILERFSAQQFPDLHSELNLSSLELGDSALYFCASSVRLTGTSGTSTDTQYFGPGTRLTVL.